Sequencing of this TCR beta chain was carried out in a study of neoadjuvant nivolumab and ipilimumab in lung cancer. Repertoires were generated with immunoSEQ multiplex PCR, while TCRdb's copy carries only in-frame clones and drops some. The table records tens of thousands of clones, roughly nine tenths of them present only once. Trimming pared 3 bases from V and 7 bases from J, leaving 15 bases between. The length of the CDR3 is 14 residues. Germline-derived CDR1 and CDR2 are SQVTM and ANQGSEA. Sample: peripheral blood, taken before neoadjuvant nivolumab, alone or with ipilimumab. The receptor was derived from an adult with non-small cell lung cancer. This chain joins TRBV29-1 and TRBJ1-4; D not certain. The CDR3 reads CSVEFPGVSEKLFF. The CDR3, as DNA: TGCAGCGTTGAGTTTCCGGGAGTAAGTGAAAAACTGTTTTTT.